The source of this TCR beta chain is a study of cytomegalovirus exposure and HLA in healthy donors. This clone was seen a few times. There were likely unrecorded immune exposures, though donors were nominally healthy when sampled. Germline V CDR1 and CDR2: LNHNV, YYDKDF (reference sequence). The V segment lost 8 bases and the J segment 7 bases; nucleotides outside the gene matches: 14. The CDR3 extends over 14 amino acids. The PCR used 60 Vbeta and 13 Jbeta primers. Per the study methods: Among the unique TCR beta chains that a later analysis counted, about 81 million in all, about 12 million were shared. Generated by immunoSEQ multiplex PCR, the TCRdb table keeps only in-frame clones and is missing some. The DNA gave D and trimming, while V, J and clone size come from that table. This sample has 60,000 to 90,000 clones; roughly 67% occur once, and the top ten carry roughly 7.6%.

The receptor was isolated from a man aged 40-49 years in good health and CMV-seropositive. The source material was PBMCs. V usage is TRBV15 and J usage is TRBJ2-7; 7 positions match TRBD1. The CDR3 loop is CATGDRAGSSEQYF. CDR3 nucleotide sequence: TGTGCCACCGGAGACAGGGCTGGTTCGTCTGAGCAGTACTTC.